This T cell receptor beta chain was obtained from a study of liver allograft versus peripheral blood T cells. Whole-study context: T cell receptor repertoires in transplanted livers were compared with those in recipients' peripheral blood.

Using its own MiXCR run on the reads, TCRdb lists one record per CDR3 protein. Of around 3,800 distinct CDR3 sequences listed, roughly 15% are singletons. This clonotype was recorded at least ten times. This TCR was recovered from a human patient who had a liver transplant. The graft donor may have contributed some T cells.

This CDR3 reads CASSSYWDTEAFF. CDR3 nucleotide sequence: TGTGCCAGCAGCTCCTATTGGGATACTGAAGCTTTCTTT. This chain links TRBV7-9 with TRBJ1-1; D unclear. There are 13 residues in the CDR3. CDR1 is SEHNR and CDR2 is FQNEAQ in the germline V gene (reference sequence). V lost 4 bases to trimming and J lost 5 bases, with 11 bases between them. Drawing the rest from reference TRBV7-9 and TRBJ1-1, the complete variable domain is DTGVSQNPRHKITKRGQNVTFRCDPISEHNRLYWYRQTLGQGPEFLTYFQNEAQLEKSRLLSDRFSAERPKGSFSTLEIQRTEQGDSAMYLCASSSYWDTEAFFGQGTRLTVV.